Shown below are 5 T cell receptor beta chains from a single sample sequenced in a study of blood T cell repertoires in COVID-19. TCRdb's copy holds only in-frame clones and misses some; the assay was immunoSEQ multiplex PCR. The sample holds some 250,000 clones, about 80% seen once. Sequenced: peripheral blood. Receptors were obtained from a man aged 50 to 59 with active or convalescent COVID-19.

This clone came up a few times. The chain uses TRBV29-1 and TRBJ1-5, with D unresolved. The germline V gene has CDR1 SQVTM and CDR2 ANQGSEA. This CDR3 has 15 amino acids. V was trimmed by 5 bases and J by 4 bases, leaving 18 bases between them. DNA for the CDR3: TGCAGCGTTATTTGGCCCGGGATGGAAAATCAGCCCCAGCATTTT. Protein: CSVIWPGMENQPQHF.

This clone was detected once. V is TRBV30 and J is TRBJ2-5, with 7 bases aligning to TRBD2. Trimming took 6 bases from V and 5 from J; bases not matched to a gene: 6. The CDR3 extends over 12 amino acids. Germline V CDR1 and CDR2: GTSNPN, SVGIG (reference sequence). The CDR3 loop reads CACMGGVETQYF. CDR3 sequence (DNA): TGTGCCTGCATGGGAGGGGTTGAGACCCAGTACTTC.

The chain combines TRBV19 with TRBJ1-2; the D gene is possibly TRBD1 (5 bases). Germline V lookup: CDR1 LNHDA, CDR2 SQIVND (reference sequence). V lost 3 bases and J 2 bases, leaving 10 bases between the germline ends. This CDR3 has 14 residues. Written as DNA, the CDR3 is TGTGCCAGTAGTATCCCCGGACAAAACTATGGCTACACCTTC. Encoded protein: CASSIPGQNYGYTF.

This clone was picked up a small number of times. This chain uses TRBV5-4 with TRBJ2-3; perhaps TRBD2 as D (6 bases). The V end lost 4 bases, the J end lost 6 bases, and 6 bases lay between the germline ends. Germline values: CDR1 SGHNT, CDR2 YYREEE (reference sequence). This CDR3 is built from 11 residues. CDR3 loop: CASSGGDTQYF. CDR3 coding DNA: TGTGCCAGCAGCGGGGGGGATACGCAGTATTTT.

The chain is built from TRBV2 and TRBJ2-7, with unresolved D. V was cut by 4 bases and J by 1 base, with 11 bases left in between. CDR3 length: 14 residues. Germline V gives CDR1 SNHLY, CDR2 FYNNEI. This chain's CDR3 is CASSVVAKSYEQYF. The CDR3 DNA follows: TGTGCCAGCAGTGTGGTGGCAAAGTCCTACGAGCAGTACTTC.